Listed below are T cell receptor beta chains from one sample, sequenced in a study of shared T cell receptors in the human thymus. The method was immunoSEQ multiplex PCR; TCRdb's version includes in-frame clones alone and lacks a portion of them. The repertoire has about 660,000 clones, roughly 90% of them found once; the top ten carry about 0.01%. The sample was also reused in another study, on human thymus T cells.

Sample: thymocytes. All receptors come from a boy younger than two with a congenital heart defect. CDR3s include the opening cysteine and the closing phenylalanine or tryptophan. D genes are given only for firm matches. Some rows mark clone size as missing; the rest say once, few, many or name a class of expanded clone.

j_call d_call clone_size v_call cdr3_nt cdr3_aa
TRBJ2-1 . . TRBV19 TGTGCCAGTAGCAGCAGGGTGCAATACAATGAGCAGTTCTTC CASSSRVQYNEQFF
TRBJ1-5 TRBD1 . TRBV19 TGTGCCAGTAGTTTCCCGGACAGGTCGGGCAATCAGCCCCAGCATTTT CASSFPDRSGNQPQHF
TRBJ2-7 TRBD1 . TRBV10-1 TGCGCCAGCAGTGAGTCTGGACAGGTCAGCTCCTACGAGCAGTACTTC CASSESGQVSSYEQYF
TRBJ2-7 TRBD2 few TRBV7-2 TGTGCCAGCAGCTCCGGGACTAGCGGGATCTACGAGCAGTACTTC CASSSGTSGIYEQYF
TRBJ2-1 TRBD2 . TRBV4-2 TGTGCCAGCAGCCAAGCGACTAGCGGGAGTCGGAAGGAGCAGTTCTTC CASSQATSGSRKEQFF
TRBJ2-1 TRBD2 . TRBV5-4 TGTGCCAGCAGCTCGAATACGGGAGGGGACAATGAGCAGTTCTTC CASSSNTGGDNEQFF
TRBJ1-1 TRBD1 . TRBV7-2 TGTGCCAGCAGCTCAATGACAGGGGGCTGCACTGAAGCTTTCTTT CASSSMTGGCTEAFF
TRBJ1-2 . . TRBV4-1 TGCGCCAGCAGCCAAGGAGGGGGATTGGTCTATGGCTACACCTTC CASSQGGGLVYGYTF
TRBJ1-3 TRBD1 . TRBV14 TGTGCCAGCAGCCAAAGACCTGACAGGGGAAATGGAAACACCATATATTTT CASSQRPDRGNGNTIYF
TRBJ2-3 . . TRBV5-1 TGCGCCAGCAGCTTGAATGGTAGCGCCAACACAGATACGCAGTATTTT CASSLNGSANTDTQYF
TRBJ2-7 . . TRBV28 TGTGCCAGCAGTTTCGGGACTGGCCCTTACGAGCAGTACTTC CASSFGTGPYEQYF
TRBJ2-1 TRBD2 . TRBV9 TGTGCCAGCAGCGTTAGGCTAGCGGGAGACGGTGAGCAGTTCTTC CASSVRLAGDGEQFF
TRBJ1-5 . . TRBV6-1 TGTGCCAGCAGTCTCCCGGGTTATCAGCCCCAGCATTTT CASSLPGYQPQHF
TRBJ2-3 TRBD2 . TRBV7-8 TGTGCCAGCAGCTTAGGACTAGCGGCCCCGGAGGTCGCAGATACGCAGTATTTT CASSLGLAAPEVADTQYF
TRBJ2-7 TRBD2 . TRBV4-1 TGCGCCAGCAGGAAGCGCACCGGGACTAGCGGTTACGAGCAGTACTTC CASRKRTGTSGYEQYF
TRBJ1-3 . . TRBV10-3 TGTGCCATCAGCCCCTCGAAGCAGGATCGAAACACCATATATTTT CAISPSKQDRNTIYF
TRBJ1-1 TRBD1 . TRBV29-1 TGCAGCGTTGCAGGGGACAGGTCCCTCACTGAAGCTTTCTTT CSVAGDRSLTEAFF
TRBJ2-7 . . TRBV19 TGTGCCAGTAGTCCACAGGGATGCCCCTACGAGCAGTACTTC CASSPQGCPYEQYF
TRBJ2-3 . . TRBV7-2 TGTGCCAGCAGCCCTGAGGGCCCCCGGGGTACGCAGTATTTT CASSPEGPRGTQYF
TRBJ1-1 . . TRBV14 TGTGCCAGCAGCCAACTCTCCACACCAACGAACACTGAAGCTTTCTTT CASSQLSTPTNTEAFF
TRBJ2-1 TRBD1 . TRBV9 TGTGCCAGCAGCGTAATTGGACAGGGGTACAATGAGCAGTTCTTC CASSVIGQGYNEQFF
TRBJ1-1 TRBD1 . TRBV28 TGTGCCAGCAGTACATGGACAGGGAAGGGTGCCACTGAAGCTTTCTTT CASSTWTGKGATEAFF
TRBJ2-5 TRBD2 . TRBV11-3 TGTGCCAGCAGCCCAGCGGGAGCGGGAAAAGAGACCCAGTACTTC CASSPAGAGKETQYF
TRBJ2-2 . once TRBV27 TGTGCCAGCAGTTCATCGTCTCCGGGACACAACACCGGGGAGCTGTTTTTT CASSSSSPGHNTGELFF
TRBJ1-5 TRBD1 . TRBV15 TGTGCCACCAGCAGAGAGGGGACAGGGTCCGGGCAGCCCCAGCATTTT CATSREGTGSGQPQHF
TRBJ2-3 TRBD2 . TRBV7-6 TGTGCCAGCAGCGAAGTACTAGCGGAGACTTCAGATACGCAGTATTTT CASSEVLAETSDTQYF
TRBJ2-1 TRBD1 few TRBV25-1 TGTGCCAGCAGGAGAGGGACAGGGGAGCAGTTCTTC CASRRGTGEQFF
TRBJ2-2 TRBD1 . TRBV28 TGTGCCAGCACCTTTCGAGGGGGCAGGGATTCGAACACCGGGGAGCTGTTTTTT CASTFRGGRDSNTGELFF
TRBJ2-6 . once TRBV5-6 TGTGCCAGCAGCTCTAGGACTACATCCTCCTCTGGGGCCAACGTCCTGACTTTC CASSSRTTSSSGANVLTF
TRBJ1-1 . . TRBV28 TGTGCCAGCAGTTCAAACACTGAAGCTTTCTTT CASSSNTEAFF
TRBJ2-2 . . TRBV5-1 TGCGCCAGCAGCCCCCGACTGGCGGCCGGGGAGCTGTTTTTT CASSPRLAAGELFF
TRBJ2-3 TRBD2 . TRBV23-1 TGCGCCAGCAGTCAATGGGGGGCCAGACTAGCGGGAGCCCGCGATACGCAGTATTTT CASSQWGARLAGARDTQYF
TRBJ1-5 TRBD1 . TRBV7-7 TGTGCTAGCAGCCACTCCCTAGACAGGGATAGCAATCAGCCCCAGCATTTT CASSHSLDRDSNQPQHF
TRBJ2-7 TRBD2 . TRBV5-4 TGTGCCAGCAGCTCCGAAGGACTAGCGGGAGGCCCTCCCTACGAGCAGTACTTC CASSSEGLAGGPPYEQYF
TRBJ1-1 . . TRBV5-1 TGCGCCAGCAGCTTGTCGCCCGCGAGGACAGTAAACACTGAAGCTTTCTTT CASSLSPARTVNTEAFF
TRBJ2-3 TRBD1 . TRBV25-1 TGTGCCAGCAGTGAAACGGACAGGGCGACAGATACGCAGTATTTT CASSETDRATDTQYF
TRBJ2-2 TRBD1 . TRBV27 TGTGCCAGCAGTTCCCACGGGACAGGAGGCACCGGGGAGCTGTTTTTT CASSSHGTGGTGELFF